Listed below are T cell receptor beta chains from one sample, sequenced in a study of human T cells and chemical hapten exposure. TCRdb re-called the 5' RACE reads through MiXCR, storing one row per CDR3 protein. The table records over 70,000 distinct CDR3 sequences, more than 15% of them present only once. These receptors came from a female donor in good health. Both conserved end residues are part of each CDR3. A D gene is named only where the DNA matches it firmly. Only some rows state a clone size, as once, few, many or a class for expanded clones.

CDR3aa	CDR3nt	j_gene	d_gene	len	abundance	v_gene
CASRSGAGVREQYF	TGTGCCAGCAGGTCTGGGGCGGGAGTGCGAGAGCAGTACTTC	TRBJ2-7	TRBD2	14	few	TRBV7-2
CASSLALSSGDKTDTQYF	TGTGCCAGCAGCTTAGCGCTCTCTAGCGGGGACAAAACAGATACGCAGTATTTT	TRBJ2-3	TRBD2	18	NA	TRBV7-8
CASSQRQGLNQPQHF	TGTGCCAGCAGTCAGAGACAGGGCCTAAATCAGCCCCAGCATTTT	TRBJ1-5	TRBD1	15	few	TRBV12-3/TRBV12-4
CASSQDFLSGGTNQNTQYF	TGCGCCAGCAGCCAAGATTTCCTAAGCGGGGGGACTAATCAGAATACGCAGTATTTT	TRBJ2-3	TRBD2	19	few	TRBV4-3
CATTAGTNTGELFF	TGCGCCACAACGGCGGGGACGAACACCGGGGAGCTGTTTTTT	TRBJ2-2	NA	14	few	TRBV5-1
CASSPSYTDTQYF	TGCGCCAGCAGCCCTTCCTACACAGATACGCAGTATTTT	TRBJ2-3	NA	13	NA	TRBV5-1
CSVDGSSASYNEQFF	TGCAGCGTTGACGGGAGTTCAGCCTCCTACAATGAGCAGTTCTTC	TRBJ2-1	NA	15	few	TRBV29-1
CASSILAGGGSYNEQFF	TGTGCCAGCAGCATCCTAGCGGGGGGGGGCTCCTACAATGAGCAGTTCTTC	TRBJ2-1	TRBD2	17	NA	TRBV7-2
CASRVGQDRRNEQFF	TGTGCCAGCAGAGTAGGACAGGACCGGAGAAATGAGCAGTTCTTC	TRBJ2-1	TRBD1	15	NA	TRBV6-1
CSVQGRTYEQYF	TGCAGCGTTCAGGGGAGAACCTACGAGCAGTACTTC	TRBJ2-7	NA	12	few	TRBV29-1
CASSQDWTGQQETQYF	TGCGCCAGCAGCCAAGACTGGACCGGGCAACAAGAGACCCAGTACTTC	TRBJ2-5	NA	16	few	TRBV4-1
CASSFLQNYGYTF	TGTGCCAGCAGTTTTTTACAGAACTATGGCTACACCTTC	TRBJ1-2	NA	13	NA	TRBV27
CASSVEGGDNEKLFF	TGTGCCAGCAGCGTAGAAGGGGGCGATAATGAAAAACTGTTTTTT	TRBJ1-4	TRBD1	15	NA	TRBV9
CASSTGQRGSNTGELFF	TGTGCCAGTAGTACGGGACAGAGGGGCTCGAACACCGGGGAGCTGTTTTTT	TRBJ2-2	TRBD1	17	few	TRBV19
CASRIQGGNQPQHF	TGTGCCAGCAGGATACAGGGGGGCAATCAGCCCCAGCATTTT	TRBJ1-5	TRBD1	14	NA	TRBV27
CASSFWVKPWGRITTNEKLFF	TGTGCCAGCAGCTTTTGGGTCAAGCCCTGGGGCAGGATCACAACTAATGAAAAACTGTTTTTT	TRBJ1-4	NA	21	few	TRBV7-9
CSVYSLTNNEQFF	TGCAGCGTTTATTCTTTGACGAACAATGAGCAGTTCTTC	TRBJ2-1	NA	13	NA	TRBV29-1
CASSTRGQETQYF	TGTGCCAGCAGCACAAGGGGCCAAGAGACCCAGTACTTC	TRBJ2-5	NA	13	NA	TRBV5-8
CASSPGQGHEKLFF	TGTGCCAGCTCACCGGGACAGGGCCATGAAAAACTGTTTTTT	TRBJ1-4	TRBD1	14	few	TRBV18
CASSLDPYGYTF	TGTGCCAGCAGCTTAGATCCCTATGGCTACACCTTC	TRBJ1-2	NA	12	NA	TRBV7-9
CASSQVAGRAPGYNEQFF	TGTGCCAGCAGCCAAGTCGCCGGGAGGGCCCCCGGGTACAATGAGCAGTTCTTC	TRBJ2-1	TRBD2	18	NA	TRBV3-1
CSARTMGETQYF	TGCAGTGCAAGGACTATGGGCGAGACCCAGTACTTC	TRBJ2-5	NA	12	many	TRBV20-1
CASSLGGNTGELFF	TGTGCCAGCAGTTTGGGAGGGAACACCGGGGAGCTGTTTTTT	TRBJ2-2	NA	14	NA	TRBV6-6
CASSYPTGTNQPQHF	TGTGCCAGCAGTTACCCGACAGGGACGAATCAGCCCCAGCATTTT	TRBJ1-5	TRBD1	15	few	TRBV28
CASSLSGAYQETQYF	TGCGCCAGCAGCTTAAGCGGGGCCTACCAAGAGACCCAGTACTTC	TRBJ2-5	TRBD2	15	NA	TRBV5-1
CVSSPTGDVEKLFF	TGTGTCAGCTCACCAACAGGGGACGTTGAAAAACTGTTTTTT	TRBJ1-4	TRBD1	14	NA	TRBV18
CASSFNPGGLTDTQYF	TGTGCCAGCAGCTTTAACCCCGGGGGGCTCACAGATACGCAGTATTTT	TRBJ2-3	NA	16	NA	TRBV11-2
CSAKTGTYEQYF	TGCAGTGCTAAGACAGGGACCTACGAGCAGTACTTC	TRBJ2-7	TRBD1	12	NA	TRBV20-1